Described below is a single T cell receptor beta chain sequence and its context. In the same sample, other DNA sequences code for this CDR3. As processed by the authors: Using reference gene primer amplification, nucleated cell counts were estimated. Clones were sequenced by immunoSEQ multiplex PCR, and TCRdb holds only the in-frame ones, with some missing. V, J and clone size reflect that table, while D and trimming were determined from the DNA. Among approximately 330,000 clones, about 87% were seen once, and the ten largest hold roughly 9.9%. In Seattle, patients joined the study during active infection and were tracked longitudinally. The data are from a study of blood T cell repertoires in COVID-19. Study-wide context: From the United States, Italy and Spain came samples of acute and convalescent COVID-19. Nucleic acid was either cDNA or gDNA, and it came from T cells, B-cell-depleted T cells, or PBMCs.

Germline-derived CDR1 and CDR2 are SGHRS and YFSETQ. V lost 0 bases, J lost 0 bases, and 6 bases lay in between. The CDR3 covers 14 residues. The rearrangement links TRBV5-1 to TRBJ1-1; no clear D gene. Source material: peripheral blood. The TCR originated in a man aged 30-40 years with COVID-19, enrolled during active disease. For the CDR3, the DNA is TGCGCCAGCAGCTTGGGTGGGCTGAACACTGAAGCTTTCTTT. It is translated as CASSLGGLNTEAFF.